These 30 T cell receptor beta chains share one sample of origin, sequenced in a study of cytomegalovirus exposure and HLA in healthy donors. PCR primers comprised 60 Vbeta and 13 Jbeta primers. Assay: immunoSEQ multiplex PCR; the TCRdb copy retains only in-frame clones and omits some. Of 120,000 or so clones listed, over 60% were seen once; the top ten hold 2.5% to 3.5%. Sequenced input: PBMCs. All receptors derive from a woman in her sixties or seventies in good health and CMV-seropositive.

This sequence joins TRBV2 and TRBJ2-2; tentative D call: TRBD1 (6 bases). The CDR3 covers 15 residues. Germline CDR1 SNHLY, CDR2 FYNNEI. Trimming shortened V by 6 bases and J by 6 bases, and 17 bases separated the two germline ends. The CDR3: CASSPSFAGAGELFF. The CDR3 DNA reads TGTGCCAGCAGCCCATCTTTCGCAGGGGCCGGGGAGCTGTTTTTT. Together with reference TRBV2 and TRBJ2-2, the CDR3 gives the full variable domain: EPEVTQTPSHQVTQMGQEVILRCVPISNHLYFYWYRQILGQKVEFLVSFYNNEISEKSEIFDDQFSVERPDGSNFTLKIRSTKLEDSAMYFCASSPSFAGAGELFFGEGSRLTVL.

This chain links TRBV5-1 with TRBJ1-1; D may be TRBD1 (6 bases). This CDR3 is 13 amino acids long. Deletions cut 3 bases from V and 1 base from J, with 7 bases between. Germline V lookup: CDR1 SGHRS, CDR2 YFSETQ. CDR3 residues: CASSWTANTEAFF. The CDR3 DNA reads as TGCGCCAGCAGCTGGACAGCGAACACTGAAGCTTTCTTT.

The chain has TRBV5-1 and TRBJ2-3, with no clear D. V dropped 2 bases and J dropped 10 bases, with 11 bases sitting between them. CDR1 and CDR2 (germline): SGHRS, YFSETQ. The CDR3 has 12 residues. CDR3 nucleotide sequence: TGCGCCAGCAGCTTAGAGACTGAATCGCAGTATTTT. This translates into CASSLETESQYF. Filled out from reference TRBV5-1 and TRBJ2-3, the complete variable domain reads KAGVTQTPRYLIKTRGQQVTLSCSPISGHRSVSWYQQTPGQGLQFLFEYFSETQRNKGNFPGRFSGRQFSNSRSEMNVSTLELGDSALYLCASSLETESQYFGPGTRLTVL.

The chain links TRBV18 to TRBJ2-3; D ambiguous. This CDR3 region has 16 residues. CDR1 is KGHSH and CDR2 is LQKENI in the germline V gene. V lost 2 bases and J 0 bases, leaving 12 bases between the germline ends. Here the CDR3 DNA reads TGTGCCAGCTCACCAGTTTATGGTAGCAGCACAGATACGCAGTATTTT. This encodes CASSPVYGSSTDTQYF.

Here the CDR3 DNA reads TGTGCCAGCAGCTTAGGGCGGGCTGCTAATGAAAAACTGTTTTTT. Its protein product is CASSLGRAANEKLFF. This chain connects TRBV7-9 to TRBJ1-4; D gene ambiguous. Germline CDR1 SEHNR, CDR2 FQNEAQ (reference sequence). Trimming stripped 1 base from V and 3 bases from J, with 9 bases between. The CDR3 sequence is 15 residues long.

The chain couples TRBV18 to TRBJ2-3, with a possible D match to TRBD2 (5 bases). Germline CDR1 reads KGHSH; CDR2 reads LQKENI. Between the trimmed V and J ends, which lost 4 bases and 4 bases, there was a span of 15 bases. This CDR3 spans 15 amino acids. This CDR3 is CASSRASGFADTQYF. The CDR3 DNA sequence: TGTGCCAGCTCACGAGCCTCGGGATTTGCAGATACGCAGTATTTT.

The table lists this clone with a count of one. The chain links TRBV6-1 to TRBJ1-5, with 9 nucleotides matching TRBD1. Germline values: CDR1 MNHNS, CDR2 SASEGT. V trimming: 7 bases; J trimming: 4 bases; junction bases outside the gene matches: 8. This CDR3 contains 15 residues. The CDR3, as DNA: TGTGCCAGCACCACTCGGGGGACAGGGAATCAGCCCCAGCATTTT. This sequence encodes CASTTRGTGNQPQHF.

V is TRBV6-6 and J is TRBJ2-7; 12 bases map to TRBD1. The length of the CDR3 is 15 residues. V gave up 2 bases and J gave up 2 bases; unmatched junction bases: 1. From germline, CDR1 is MNHNY and CDR2 SVGAGI (reference sequence). The CDR3 region has the DNA TGTGCCAGCAGTTACGGGACAGGGGGCACCTACGAGCAGTACTTC. Amino acids: CASSYGTGGTYEQYF.

This clone was picked up one time. The V gene is TRBV5-4, the J gene TRBJ1-5; D is perhaps TRBD1 (6 bases). V shed 4 bases and J shed 6 bases, with 11 bases lying between them. The CDR3 runs to 13 residues. The germline gives CDR1 SGHNT, CDR2 YYREEE (reference sequence). The CDR3: CASSMQGSQPQHF. DNA of the CDR3: TGTGCCAGCAGCATGCAGGGGAGTCAGCCCCAGCATTTT.

The chain links TRBV19 to TRBJ2-7; 10 nucleotides align to TRBD1. Germline lookup yields CDR1 LNHDA and CDR2 SQIVND (reference sequence). The CDR3 has 15 amino acids. The trim removed 2 bases at V and 7 bases at J, leaving 8 bases unmatched. This chain's CDR3 is CASSISGTGAEEQYF. CDR3 coding DNA: TGTGCCAGTAGTATATCTGGGACAGGGGCGGAAGAGCAGTACTTC.

The chain uses TRBV5-1 and TRBJ2-5; a possible D gene is TRBD2 (5 bases). The DNA end is a closer match to TRBJ2-7, so the J assignment may be wrong. The CDR3 totals 15 residues. The V gene's germline CDR1 is SGHRS and CDR2 YFSETQ. CDR3 DNA: TGCGCCAGCAGCTTGAGCGCTGGGAGCTCCTACGAGCAGTACTTC. This gives the protein CASSLSAGSSYEQYF.

There are a few counts of this clone. This chain uses TRBV27 with TRBJ1-4, with D possibly TRBD1 on 6 matching bases. Germline-derived CDR1 and CDR2 are MNHEY and SMNVEV (reference sequence). CDR3 length: 15 amino acids. Trimming pared 3 bases from V and 5 bases from J, leaving 13 bases between. The CDR3 protein is CASSFGGLFNEKLFF. The CDR3 DNA is TGTGCCAGCAGTTTCGGGGGGCTCTTCAATGAAAAACTGTTTTTT.

As regards this clone: Other DNA sequences from this sample encode an identical CDR3 as well. V usage is TRBV6-4 and J usage is TRBJ1-2, with TRBD1 as a possible D gene (6 bases). The CDR3 totals 14 residues. The germline V and J ends were trimmed by 6 bases and 4 bases, with 15 bases remaining between them. The V gene's germline CDR1 is MRHNA and CDR2 SNTAGT. The CDR3 sequence: CASSAEGGSYGYTF. The CDR3 nucleotides are TGTGCCAGCAGCGCTGAAGGGGGTTCCTATGGCTACACCTTC.

V usage is TRBV12-5 and J usage is TRBJ1-2, with D perhaps TRBD1 (6 bases). This CDR3 region has 14 residues. The V gene's germline CDR1 is LGHNT and CDR2 FRNRAP. Between the trimmed V and J ends, which lost 0 bases and 2 bases, there was a span of 7 bases. The CDR3 loop is CASGLVGQNYGYTF. The CDR3 DNA follows: TGTGCTAGTGGTTTGGTCGGACAGAACTATGGCTACACCTTC.

The V and J genes are TRBV19 and TRBJ2-3; TRBD2 matches at 9 bases. This CDR3 contains 13 residues. Germline V gene data show CDR1 as LNHDA and CDR2 as SQIVND (reference sequence). J lost 0 bases, V lost 10 bases, and 2 bases had no gene match. The CDR3 coding sequence is TGTGCCACCGGGACTAGCAGCACAGATACGCAGTATTTT. The encoded protein is CATGTSSTDTQYF. Complete variable domain (other parts from reference TRBV19 and TRBJ2-3): DGGITQSPKYLFRKEGQNVTLSCEQNLNHDAMYWYRQDPGQGLRLIYYSQIVNDFQKGDIAEGYSVSREKKESFPLTVTSAQKNPTAFYLCATGTSSTDTQYFGPGTRLTVL.

V is TRBV10-3 and J is TRBJ2-5; D is possibly TRBD1 (6 bases). CDR1 ENHRY and CDR2 SYGVKD come from the germline V gene. The CDR3 runs 17 residues. Trimming removed 6 bases from V and 3 bases from J, with 23 bases in between. Here the CDR3 reads CAISDPRTAPVEETQYF. In DNA form, the CDR3 reads TGTGCCATCAGCGACCCAAGGACAGCGCCAGTCGAAGAGACCCAGTACTTC.

The rearrangement joins TRBV9 to TRBJ2-7, with D possibly being TRBD1 (6 bases). The V end lost 2 bases, the J end lost 3 bases, and 18 bases lay between the germline ends. The germline gives CDR1 SGDLS, CDR2 YYNGEE. The length of the CDR3 is 16 residues. CDR3 in amino acids: CASSVSAGGSNYEQYF. The CDR3, as DNA: TGTGCCAGCAGCGTTTCCGCTGGGGGCAGTAACTACGAGCAGTACTTC.

This rearrangement joins TRBV5-1 to TRBJ1-4; D may be TRBD1 (6 bases). The ends were cut back, 5 bases at V and 3 bases at J, with 17 bases in the middle. Germline CDR1 is SGHRS and CDR2 is YFSETQ. The CDR3 covers 16 residues. This chain's CDR3 is CASRTDSPLSNEKLFF. DNA of the CDR3: TGCGCCAGCAGAACGGACAGTCCCCTGTCTAATGAAAAACTGTTTTTT. The full variable domain, with the rest looked up from reference TRBV5-1 and TRBJ1-4, is KAGVTQTPRYLIKTRGQQVTLSCSPISGHRSVSWYQQTPGQGLQFLFEYFSETQRNKGNFPGRFSGRQFSNSRSEMNVSTLELGDSALYLCASRTDSPLSNEKLFFGSGTQLSVL.

The genes are TRBV7-9 and TRBJ1-1; TRBD1 might be the D (5 bases). Trimming took off 2 bases at V and 4 bases at J, with 14 bases between the two ends. The CDR3 totals 15 residues. Germline CDR1 reads SEHNR; CDR2 reads FQNEAQ (reference sequence). CDR3 sequence reads: CASSLSGQSPTEAFF. The CDR3 DNA reads TGTGCCAGCAGCTTATCTGGACAAAGTCCCACTGAAGCTTTCTTT.

The rearrangement uses TRBV5-1 and TRBJ2-1; TRBD2 matches 13 bases. The CDR3 loop spans 21 amino acids. With 0 bases clipped from V and 7 bases from J, the junction kept 19 bases outside the gene matches. In germline, CDR1 is SGHRS, CDR2 YFSETQ. The CDR3 reads CASSLEIAGLAGSSKMNEQFF. The CDR3 bases are TGCGCCAGCAGCTTGGAGATCGCGGGACTAGCGGGATCTTCGAAAATGAATGAGCAGTTCTTC.

V is TRBV7-2 and J is TRBJ2-5; TRBD1 matches 8 bases. Germline assignment: CDR1 SGHTA and CDR2 FQGNSA. This CDR3 has 14 amino acids. V was clipped by 3 bases and J by 4 bases; unmatched bases: 4. The CDR3 is CASSLGQVLETQYF. The CDR3 DNA follows: TGTGCCAGCAGCTTGGGACAGGTTTTAGAGACCCAGTACTTC.

This rearrangement joins TRBV6-6 to TRBJ2-7, with 7 bases identical to TRBD2. With 2 bases clipped from V and 2 bases from J, the junction kept 6 bases outside the gene matches. Germline CDR1 MNHNY, CDR2 SVGAGI (reference sequence). The CDR3 spans 15 residues. The CDR3 loop reads CASSYLASGPYEQYF. CDR3 DNA: TGTGCCAGCAGTTACCTGGCTAGCGGTCCCTACGAGCAGTACTTC.

The J gene is TRBJ1-3, the V gene TRBV11-2, with D uncertain. Trimming took off 3 bases at V and 0 bases at J, with 12 bases between the two ends. Germline CDR1 reads SGHAT; CDR2 reads FQNNGV. The length of the CDR3 is 16 residues. CDR3 protein: CASSLRPSPSGNTIYF. The DNA for the CDR3 is TGTGCCAGCAGCTTGCGGCCTTCACCCTCTGGAAACACCATATATTTT.

This clone was found once. The rearrangement links TRBV7-2 to TRBJ2-7; TRBD1 matches 8 bases. From germline, CDR1 is SGHTA and CDR2 FQGNSA. V lost 5 bases, J lost 4 bases, and 10 bases stayed unmatched. CDR3 size: 15 residues. The chain's CDR3 is CASSRAGQGAYEQYF. The CDR3 coding sequence is TGTGCCAGCAGCCGGGCGGGGCAGGGGGCATACGAGCAGTACTTC. Full variable domain (remainder filled in from reference TRBV7-2 and TRBJ2-7): GAGVSQSPSNKVTEKGKDVELRCDPISGHTALYWYRQSLGQGLEFLIYFQGNSAPDKSGLPSDRFSAERTGGSVSTLTIQRTQQEDSAVYLCASSRAGQGAYEQYFGPGTRLTVT.

This clone was observed a few times. The chain has TRBV7-3 and TRBJ2-1; 7 bases fit TRBD1. Trimming cost V 5 bases and J 5 bases; bases outside gene matches: 6. Germline lookup yields CDR1 SGHTA and CDR2 FQGTGA. The CDR3 is made up of 14 amino acids. CDR3 loop: CASSAPDRDNEQFF. CDR3 nucleotide sequence: TGTGCCAGCAGCGCCCCAGACAGGGACAATGAGCAGTTCTTC.

The CDR3 protein is CASSLVVTSVFGEQFF. DNA for the CDR3: TGCGCCAGCAGCTTGGTTGTGACTAGCGTGTTCGGTGAGCAGTTCTTC. The chain carries TRBV5-1 and TRBJ2-1, with TRBD2 matching 8 bases. Germline CDR1 reads SGHRS; CDR2 reads YFSETQ. The CDR3 is made up of 16 amino acids. With V trimmed by 0 bases and J by 9 bases, 11 bases remained unmatched. Looking up the rest from reference TRBV5-1 and TRBJ2-1 gives the full variable domain: KAGVTQTPRYLIKTRGQQVTLSCSPISGHRSVSWYQQTPGQGLQFLFEYFSETQRNKGNFPGRFSGRQFSNSRSEMNVSTLELGDSALYLCASSLVVTSVFGEQFFGPGTRLTVL.

Concerning this clone itself: Relative to the germline gene, one junction end is altered; a read error may explain this. The rearrangement uses TRBV7-9 and TRBJ2-2; possible D gene TRBD2, 6 bases. The CDR3 spans 13 residues. Per the germline V gene, CDR1 is SEHNR and CDR2 is FQNEAQ (reference sequence). The CDR3 loop reads CSSSLGGTGELFF. The CDR3 nucleotides read TGTTCCAGCAGTCTTGGAGGGACCGGGGAGCTGTTTTTT.

V and J are TRBV2 and TRBJ2-5; 9 nucleotides align to TRBD1. The CDR3 is made up of 17 amino acids. Trimming cost V 5 bases and J 3 bases; bases outside gene matches: 13. CDR1 is SNHLY, CDR2 FYNNEI, per germline. The CDR3 coding sequence is TGTGCCAGCAGTTCCATTACCTCGGGACAGGGTGAAGAGACCCAGTACTTC. Protein product: CASSSITSGQGEETQYF.

The genes are TRBV11-3 and TRBJ2-1; 9 nucleotides match TRBD2. V was clipped by 5 bases and J by 6 bases; unmatched bases: 11. CDR1 is SGHNT and CDR2 is YENEEA in the germline V gene. CDR3 size: 16 residues. This chain's CDR3 is CASSRSGSIHSNEQFF. CDR3 bases: TGTGCCAGCAGCCGTAGCGGGAGTATTCATTCCAATGAGCAGTTCTTC.

This chain joins TRBV6-1 and TRBJ1-5, with D unresolved. From germline, CDR1 is MNHNS and CDR2 SASEGT. The germline V and J ends were trimmed by 0 bases and 4 bases, with 4 bases remaining between them. This CDR3 has 13 amino acids. CDR3 nucleotide sequence: TGTGCCAGCAGTGAAGCCGAGAATCAGCCCCAGCATTTT. It translates to CASSEAENQPQHF.